Listed here are 31 T cell receptor beta chains from one sample, sequenced in a study of blood T cell repertoires in COVID-19. Clones were read by immunoSEQ multiplex PCR, and TCRdb kept only the in-frame ones, dropping some. The profile shows approximately 170,000 clones, approximately 85% of them singletons. Material for sequencing was peripheral blood. Source of these receptors: a woman of 80 years or more with COVID-19, enrolled during active disease.

This rearrangement joins TRBV18 to TRBJ1-5; possible D gene TRBD1, 6 bases. Per the germline V gene, CDR1 is KGHSH and CDR2 is LQKENI. V dropped 2 bases and J dropped 4 bases, with 9 bases sitting between them. This CDR3 has 14 residues. For the CDR3, the DNA is TGTGCCAGCTCACCAGAGCAGGGGAATCAGCCCCAGCATTTT. It specifies CASSPEQGNQPQHF.

The chain employs TRBV10-3 and TRBJ1-5, with D unclear. CDR1 and CDR2 (germline): ENHRY, SYGVKD. There are 17 residues in the CDR3. V dropped 0 bases and J dropped 7 bases, with 19 bases sitting between them. The CDR3 coding sequence is TGTGCCATCAGTGAGTCGATATTTTCAGGAAGAGAGCAGCCCCAGCATTTT. Protein: CAISESIFSGREQPQHF.

The V gene is TRBV7-9, the J gene TRBJ2-7, with D perhaps matching TRBD1 (6 bases). V gave up 3 bases and J gave up 6 bases, with 12 bases separating them. Germline V CDR1 and CDR2: SEHNR, FQNEAQ (reference sequence). The CDR3 contains 13 residues. The DNA for the CDR3 is TGTGCCAGCAGCTTCTACAGGGCGGGCGAGCAGTACTTC. It translates to CASSFYRAGEQYF.

This clone was seen only once. This chain links TRBV7-2 with TRBJ1-5; TRBD1 is a possible D gene (5 bases). CDR1 is SGHTA, CDR2 FQGNSA, per germline. The CDR3 contains 14 residues. V was pared by 1 base and J by 3 bases, with 7 bases between. CDR3 in amino acids: CASSLDRTNQPQHF. CDR3 sequence (DNA): TGTGCCAGCAGCTTAGACAGGACCAATCAGCCCCAGCATTTT.

The V and J genes are TRBV6-6 and TRBJ2-3; D perhaps matches TRBD1 (6 bases). The ends were cut back, 0 bases at V and 0 bases at J, with 7 bases in the middle. The CDR3 loop spans 15 amino acids. Germline CDR1 reads MNHNY; CDR2 reads SVGAGI (reference sequence). This CDR3 is CASSYSQGSTDTQYF. The CDR3 nucleotides are TGTGCCAGCAGTTACTCTCAGGGGAGCACAGATACGCAGTATTTT.

In its sample, this clone was seen a few times. The CDR3 reads CASSTGQTRRGYTF. CDR3 bases: TGTGCCAGCAGCACCGGACAGACCCGTAGAGGCTACACCTTC. The rearrangement links TRBV27 to TRBJ1-2, with D maybe TRBD1 (6 bases). Trimming cost V 6 bases and J 8 bases, with 19 bases left between them. Per germline, CDR1 MNHEY and CDR2 SMNVEV (reference sequence). The CDR3 sequence is 14 residues long.

This chain uses TRBV18 with TRBJ1-6, with D possibly TRBD1 on 6 matching bases. CDR1 KGHSH and CDR2 LQKENI come from the germline V gene. The CDR3 is 15 residues long. V was cut by 3 bases and J by 10 bases, with 16 bases left in between. The CDR3 nucleotides read TGTGCCAGCTCACCCAGGACAGCAACGGGGTCACCCCTCCACTTT. Translating gives CASSPRTATGSPLHF.

The chain carries TRBV9 and TRBJ1-3; D may be TRBD1 (5 bases). Germline CDR1 is SGDLS and CDR2 is YYNGEE. The germline V and J ends were trimmed by 4 bases and 0 bases, with 11 bases remaining between them. The CDR3 consists of 15 residues. The DNA for the CDR3 is TGTGCCAGCAGCTTCTCAGGGTCCTCTGGAAACACCATATATTTT. Encoded protein: CASSFSGSSGNTIYF. The full variable domain, rest sourced from reference TRBV9 and TRBJ1-3, is DSGVTQTPKHLITATGQRVTLRCSPRSGDLSVYWYQQSLDQGLQFLIQYYNGEERAKGNILERFSAQQFPDLHSELNLSSLELGDSALYFCASSFSGSSGNTIYFGEGSWLTVV.

This clone was seen more than once but under ten times. This chain links TRBV10-3 with TRBJ2-3; tentative D call: TRBD2 (5 bases). The CDR3 is 16 amino acids. The germline V and J ends were trimmed by 2 bases and 3 bases, with 15 bases remaining between them. Germline V gives CDR1 ENHRY, CDR2 SYGVKD. This CDR3 is CAISETTASRTDTQYF. In nucleotides, the CDR3 is TGTGCCATCAGTGAGACCACGGCTAGCAGGACAGATACGCAGTATTTT.

The gene calls are TRBV10-3 and TRBJ2-2, with 9 bases that match TRBD2. This CDR3 spans 16 amino acids. V was pared by 2 bases and J by 1 base, with 2 bases of the junction left unmatched. Germline V lookup: CDR1 ENHRY, CDR2 SYGVKD. This chain's CDR3 is CAISETSGLNTGELFF. In nucleotides, the CDR3 is TGTGCCATCAGTGAGACTAGCGGGTTGAACACCGGGGAGCTGTTTTTT.

The V gene is TRBV3-1 (or the pseudogene TRBV3-2), the J gene TRBJ2-7; 7 bases agree with TRBD2. CDR1 and CDR2 from the germline V gene are LGHDT and YNNKEL (reference sequence). V trimming: 1 base; J trimming: 7 bases; junction bases outside the gene matches: 10. This CDR3 contains 15 residues. For the CDR3, the DNA is TGTGCCAGCAGCCAAGGGTTCGGGGGGTTCCGGGAGCAGTACTTC. It encodes CASSQGFGGFREQYF.

The V gene is TRBV13, the J gene TRBJ2-3; 10 nucleotides align to TRBD2. CDR1 and CDR2 (germline): PRHDT, FYEKMQ (reference sequence). The trim removed 5 bases at V and 6 bases at J, leaving 2 bases unmatched. This CDR3 contains 13 residues. CDR3 bases: TGTGCCAGCAGCGGACTAGCGGCCGATACGCAGTATTTT. Its translation: CASSGLAADTQYF.

This chain uses TRBV7-5 with TRBJ2-7; the table's D call of TRBD1 was not tested on the DNA. TRBV7-5 is noted as a pseudogene. The CDR3 is 13 amino acids. The CDR3 reads CARSSTVGYEQYF. The CDR3 coding sequence is TGTGCCAGAAGCTCGACAGTCGGCTACGAGCAGTACTTC.

This clone was recorded only once. The V and J genes are TRBV9 and TRBJ1-2, with 8 bases that match TRBD1. The junction had 3 bases not matched to a gene; V was cut back by 4 bases and J by 7 bases. The germline V gene has CDR1 SGDLS and CDR2 YYNGEE. This CDR3 region has 12 residues. The chain's CDR3 is CASSRRGPGYTF. CDR3 in DNA: TGTGCCAGCAGCCGCAGGGGGCCTGGCTACACCTTC.

This clone was picked up a small number of times. The chain recombines TRBV28 with TRBJ2-2, with TRBD2 identical over 11 bases. The CDR3 extends over 16 amino acids. V was clipped by 6 bases and J by 4 bases; unmatched bases: 7. CDR1 is MDHEN, CDR2 SYDVKM, per germline. As DNA, the CDR3 is TGTGCCAGCAGGGGGACTAGCGGCACTCGCACCGGGGAGCTGTTTTTT. Protein sequence: CASRGTSGTRTGELFF.

The chain links TRBV18 to TRBJ1-1; 11 positions match TRBD1. V shed 5 bases, J shed 3 bases, and the junction held 8 bases outside the gene matches. The CDR3 has 16 amino acids. Germline V lookup: CDR1 KGHSH, CDR2 LQKENI. The CDR3 DNA reads TGTGCCAGCTCAAGGGACAGGGGGATTCTAGACACTGAAGCTTTCTTT. Its protein product is CASSRDRGILDTEAFF.

The chain combines TRBV7-6 with TRBJ1-3; weak D call: TRBD1 (5 bases). This CDR3 has 18 amino acids. CDR1 is SGHVS, CDR2 FNYEAQ, per germline. The germline V and J ends were trimmed by 1 base and 0 bases, with 16 bases remaining between them. The chain's CDR3 is CASSLVAGPHFSGNTIYF. The CDR3 DNA sequence: TGTGCCAGCAGCTTAGTGGCAGGGCCTCACTTCTCTGGAAACACCATATATTTT.

V and J are TRBV19 and TRBJ2-3, with TRBD1 matching 9 bases. Losses at the gene ends were 7 bases for V and 4 bases for J; bases not matched to a gene: 6. CDR1 is LNHDA, CDR2 SQIVND, per germline (reference sequence). The CDR3 is 14 residues long. CDR3 sequence: CASIGQGWADTQYF. CDR3 in DNA: TGTGCCAGTATAGGACAGGGGTGGGCAGATACGCAGTATTTT.

The chain recombines TRBV2 with TRBJ2-2; 9 nucleotides agree with TRBD1. Trimming at V came to 3 bases and at J to 7 bases, leaving 3 bases not matched to a gene. The CDR3 covers 14 residues. Germline CDR1 is SNHLY and CDR2 is FYNNEI. CDR3 sequence reads: CASSDRTGVGELFF. The CDR3 bases are TGTGCCAGCAGTGACAGGACAGGGGTCGGGGAGCTGTTTTTT.

The chain's CDR3 is CATEMNTGELFF. CDR3 nucleotide sequence: TGTGCCACCGAGATGAACACCGGGGAGCTGTTTTTT. The genes are TRBV25-1 and TRBJ2-2; D call uncertain. Trimming left V 10 bases short and J 1 base short, with 7 bases between. Germline V lookup: CDR1 MGHDK, CDR2 SYGVNS. The CDR3 consists of 12 residues.

The chain joins TRBV27 to TRBJ1-1; D may be TRBD1 (5 bases). The germline V and J ends were trimmed by 8 bases and 1 base, with 11 bases remaining between them. The CDR3 covers 13 residues. CDR1 and CDR2 from the germline V gene are MNHEY and SMNVEV (reference sequence). The CDR3: CASGYDRNTEAFF. The DNA for the CDR3 is TGTGCCAGCGGATATGACAGGAACACTGAAGCTTTCTTT.

This clone was counted once. The rearrangement joins TRBV28 to TRBJ2-7, with D hard to call. The germline V gene has CDR1 MDHEN and CDR2 SYDVKM. CDR3 size: 13 residues. With 1 base removed from V and 6 bases from J, the gap between germline ends came to 10 bases. As DNA, the CDR3 is TGTGCCAGCAGTTTATCGGGTACCTCCGAGCAGTACTTC. Translation: CASSLSGTSEQYF.

The chain joins TRBV5-1 to TRBJ2-5; 9 nucleotides match TRBD1. V shed 4 bases and J 2 bases; nucleotides not matched to a gene: 3. Looked up from germline, CDR1 is SGHRS and CDR2 is YFSETQ. The CDR3 covers 14 residues. This CDR3 is CASSPGQGQETQYF. The DNA of the CDR3 is TGCGCCAGCAGCCCGGGACAGGGACAAGAGACCCAGTACTTC.

The chain joins TRBV28 to TRBJ2-5; 12 nucleotides align to TRBD2. CDR1 and CDR2 (germline): MDHEN, SYDVKM. The CDR3 runs 15 residues. The V gene end was trimmed by 2 bases and the J gene end by 4 bases; junction bases not matched to a gene: 2. The CDR3: CASSLLAGGLETQYF. The CDR3 DNA follows: TGTGCCAGCAGTTTACTAGCGGGAGGGCTAGAGACCCAGTACTTC.

The chain combines TRBV3-1 (or the pseudogene TRBV3-2) with TRBJ2-3; D is unclear. This CDR3 is built from 14 residues. Per the germline V gene, CDR1 is LGHDT and CDR2 is YNNKEL (reference sequence). V lost 0 bases to trimming and J lost 9 bases, with 13 bases between them. CDR3 coding DNA: TGTGCCAGCAGCCAAGAGTACTATATGAACACGCAGTATTTT. Its protein product is CASSQEYYMNTQYF.

The chain couples TRBV2 to TRBJ2-5; 8 nucleotides line up with TRBD2. J was trimmed by 2 bases and V by 3 bases; bases with no gene match: 5. Germline assignment: CDR1 SNHLY and CDR2 FYNNEI. The CDR3 sequence is 15 residues long. The CDR3 DNA reads as TGTGCCAGCAGTGATCAAGCGGGAGAACAAGAGACCCAGTACTTC. It encodes CASSDQAGEQETQYF. Variable domain in full (rest from reference TRBV2 and TRBJ2-5): EPEVTQTPSHQVTQMGQEVILRCVPISNHLYFYWYRQILGQKVEFLVSFYNNEISEKSEIFDDQFSVERPDGSNFTLKIRSTKLEDSAMYFCASSDQAGEQETQYFGPGTRLLVL.

A remark on this clone: The sample has other DNA sequences that encode this CDR3 too. The chain joins TRBV19 to TRBJ2-7; 9 bases align to TRBD1. Germline-derived CDR1 and CDR2 are LNHDA and SQIVND (reference sequence). V lost 6 bases to trimming and J lost 3 bases; unmatched junction nucleotides: 9. The CDR3 extends over 15 amino acids. The CDR3: CASSKGGTGYYEQYF. The CDR3 DNA reads TGTGCCAGTAGCAAGGGGGGGACAGGGTACTACGAGCAGTACTTC.

This chain joins TRBV5-6 and TRBJ1-2; D ambiguous. Germline V CDR1 and CDR2: SGHDT, YYEEEE. This CDR3 comprises 15 residues. Trimming shortened V by 0 bases and J by 5 bases, and 14 bases separated the two germline ends. CDR3 coding DNA: TGTGCCAGCAGCTTGGCGAGTACAGCCTTATATGGCTACACCTTC. This translates into CASSLASTALYGYTF.

The chain employs TRBV2 and TRBJ2-5; 11 bases line up with TRBD2. CDR3 size: 15 residues. V lost 7 bases and J lost 2; bases outside the gene matches: 6. Germline loops: CDR1 SNHLY, CDR2 FYNNEI. CDR3 amino acids: CASTPTSGGQETQYF. CDR3 in DNA: TGTGCCAGCACCCCAACTAGCGGGGGTCAAGAGACCCAGTACTTC.

The gene calls are TRBV29-1 and TRBJ2-7; D ambiguous. The germline gives CDR1 SQVTM, CDR2 ANQGSEA. This CDR3 has 15 residues. V dropped 1 base and J dropped 2 bases, with 15 bases sitting between them. CDR3 protein: CSVEGAPSQTYEQYF. The CDR3 coding sequence is TGCAGCGTTGAAGGTGCCCCGAGTCAAACCTACGAGCAGTACTTC.

This rearrangement joins TRBV7-9 to TRBJ1-1; D possibly corresponds to TRBD1 (6 bases). The ends were cut back, 2 bases at V and 4 bases at J, with 11 bases in the middle. There are 14 residues in the CDR3. Germline V gene sequence: CDR1 SEHNR, CDR2 FQNEAQ (reference sequence). Here the CDR3 DNA reads TGTGCCAGCAGCTTACTCACAGGGCCCACTGAAGCTTTCTTT. Residues: CASSLLTGPTEAFF. Using reference TRBV7-9 and TRBJ1-1 for the parts outside the CDR3, the full variable domain is DTGVSQNPRHKITKRGQNVTFRCDPISEHNRLYWYRQTLGQGPEFLTYFQNEAQLEKSRLLSDRFSAERPKGSFSTLEIQRTEQGDSAMYLCASSLLTGPTEAFFGQGTRLTVV.